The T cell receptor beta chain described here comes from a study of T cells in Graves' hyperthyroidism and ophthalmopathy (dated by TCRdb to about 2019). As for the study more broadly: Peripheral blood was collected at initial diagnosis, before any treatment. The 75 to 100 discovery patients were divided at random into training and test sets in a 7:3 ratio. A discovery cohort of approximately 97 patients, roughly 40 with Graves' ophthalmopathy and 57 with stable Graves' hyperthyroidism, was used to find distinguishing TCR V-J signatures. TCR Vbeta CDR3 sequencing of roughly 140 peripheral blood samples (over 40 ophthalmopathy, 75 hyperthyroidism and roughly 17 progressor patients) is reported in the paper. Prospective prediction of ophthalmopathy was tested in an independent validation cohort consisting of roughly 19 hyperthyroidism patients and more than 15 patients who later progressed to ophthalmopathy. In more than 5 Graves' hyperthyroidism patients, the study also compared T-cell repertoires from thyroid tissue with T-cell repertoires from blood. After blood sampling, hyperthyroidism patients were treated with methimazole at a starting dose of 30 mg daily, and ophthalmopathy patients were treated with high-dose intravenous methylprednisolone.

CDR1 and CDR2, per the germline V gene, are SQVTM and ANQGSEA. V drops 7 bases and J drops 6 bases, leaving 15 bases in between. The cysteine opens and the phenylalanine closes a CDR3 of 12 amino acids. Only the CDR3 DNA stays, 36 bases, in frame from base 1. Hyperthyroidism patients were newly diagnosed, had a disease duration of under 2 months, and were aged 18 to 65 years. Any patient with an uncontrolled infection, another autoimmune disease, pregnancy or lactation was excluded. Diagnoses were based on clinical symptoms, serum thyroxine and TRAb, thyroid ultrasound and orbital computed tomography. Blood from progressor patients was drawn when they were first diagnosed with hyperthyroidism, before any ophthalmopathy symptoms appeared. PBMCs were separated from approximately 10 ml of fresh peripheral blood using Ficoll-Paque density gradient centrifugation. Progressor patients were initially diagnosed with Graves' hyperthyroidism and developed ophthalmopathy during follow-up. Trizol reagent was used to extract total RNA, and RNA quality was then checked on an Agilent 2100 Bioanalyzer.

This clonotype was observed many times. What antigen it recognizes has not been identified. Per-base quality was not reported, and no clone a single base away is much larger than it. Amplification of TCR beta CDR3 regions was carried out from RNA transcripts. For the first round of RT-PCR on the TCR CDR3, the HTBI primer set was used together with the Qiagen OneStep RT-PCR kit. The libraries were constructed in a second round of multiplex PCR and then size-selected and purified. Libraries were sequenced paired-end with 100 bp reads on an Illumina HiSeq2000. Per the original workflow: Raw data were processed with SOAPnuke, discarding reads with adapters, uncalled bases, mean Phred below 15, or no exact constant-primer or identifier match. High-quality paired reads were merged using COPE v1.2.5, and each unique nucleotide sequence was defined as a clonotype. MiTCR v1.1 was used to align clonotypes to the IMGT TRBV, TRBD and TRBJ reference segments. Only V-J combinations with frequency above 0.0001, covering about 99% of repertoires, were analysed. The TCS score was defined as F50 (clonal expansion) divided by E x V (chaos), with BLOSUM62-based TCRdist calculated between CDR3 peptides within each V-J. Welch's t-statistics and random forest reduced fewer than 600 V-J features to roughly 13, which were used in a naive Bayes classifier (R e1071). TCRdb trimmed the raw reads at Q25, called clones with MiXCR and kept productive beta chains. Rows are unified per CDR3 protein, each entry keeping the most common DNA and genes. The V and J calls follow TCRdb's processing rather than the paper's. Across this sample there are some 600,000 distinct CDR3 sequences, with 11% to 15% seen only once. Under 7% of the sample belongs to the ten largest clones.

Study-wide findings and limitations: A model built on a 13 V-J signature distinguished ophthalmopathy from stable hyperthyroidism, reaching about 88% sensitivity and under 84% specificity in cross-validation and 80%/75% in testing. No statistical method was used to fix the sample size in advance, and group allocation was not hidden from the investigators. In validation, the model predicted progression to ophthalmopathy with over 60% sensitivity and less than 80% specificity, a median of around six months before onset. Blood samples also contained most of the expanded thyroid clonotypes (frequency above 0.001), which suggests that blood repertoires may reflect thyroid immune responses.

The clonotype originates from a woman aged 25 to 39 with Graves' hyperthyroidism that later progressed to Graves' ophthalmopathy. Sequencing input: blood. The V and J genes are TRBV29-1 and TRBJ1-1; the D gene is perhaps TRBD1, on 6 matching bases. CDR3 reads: CSGSTGRAEAFF. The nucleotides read TGCAGCGGTTCAACAGGGAGGGCTGAAGCTTTCTTT.